This T cell receptor (beta chain) is from a study of blood T cell repertoires in COVID-19. Study summary: COVID-19 samples collected from the United States, Italy and Spain covered acute and convalescent phases. T cells, B-cell-depleted T cells, or PBMCs supplied cDNA or gDNA.

Original data processing: Reference gene primer amplification yielded estimated nucleated cell counts. The protocol was immunoSEQ multiplex PCR, while the TCRdb copy is restricted to in-frame clones and leaves out a portion. The DNA was the basis for D and trimming; V, J and clone size are from that table. The sample lists about 220,000 clones, approximately 85% occurring once. The specimen sequenced was peripheral blood. This sequence was found in a woman in her 70s with acute or convalescent COVID-19.

CDR3 loop: CASSLALGQGRGYTF. DNA of the CDR3: TGTGCCAGCAGCTTAGCGCTAGGACAGGGAAGAGGCTACACCTTC. The gene calls are TRBV7-9 and TRBJ1-2, with 8 bases identical to TRBD1. J lost 8 bases, V lost 0 bases, and 8 bases had no gene match. In germline, CDR1 is SEHNR, CDR2 FQNEAQ (reference sequence). The CDR3 runs to 15 residues.